The following is a T cell receptor (beta chain) sequence with its context. This sample is part of a study of early T cells in non-severe SARS-CoV-2 infection. The overall study: With bulk RNA from unsorted whole blood as input, sequencing yielded unpaired chains.

CDR3 length: 14 amino acids. V lost 0 bases to trimming and J lost 1 base, with 9 bases between them. In germline, CDR1 is DFQATT, CDR2 SNEGSKA (reference sequence). TCRdb analysed the 5' RACE reads with MiXCR anew, one entry per CDR3 protein. Counted here are tens of thousands of distinct CDR3 sequences, 15% to 18% occurring once; the ten biggest clones make up around 12%. The sequence was obtained from an adult who was a healthcare worker with PCR-confirmed SARS-CoV-2 infection or an uninfected control (not recorded which). V is TRBV20-1 and J is TRBJ1-1; unclear D gene. Sequencing was done on a sample of whole blood. The CDR3 DNA is TGCAGTGCTAGAGATACAGCCGAGAACACTGAAGCTTTCTTT. Encoded protein: CSARDTAENTEAFF.